This TCR beta chain appears in the sequencing data of a study of T-cell reconstitution after alpha-beta-depleted transplantation in children. The TCRbeta library was prepared with unique molecular identifiers. TCRdb re-derived calls from the PCR reads in MiXCR, one entry per CDR3 protein. The profile shows approximately 170,000 distinct CDR3 sequences, roughly 11% of them singletons. This clonotype was seen repeatedly, ten times or more. The target antigen is unknown. General study findings and limits: Fresh T-cell production supplied most of the T-cell counts and diversity seen one year after transplant.

Germline V gives CDR1 SGHTA, CDR2 FQGNSA. This CDR3 has 14 residues. V lost 4 bases and J lost 2, with 10 bases in between. The genes are TRBV7-2 and TRBJ2-3; D uncertain. Sequences were derived from PBMCs, sampled before TCRalphabeta/CD19-depleted stem cell transplant. This sequence originates from a boy younger than 10 with acute myeloid leukemia, due to receive a stem cell transplant. For the CDR3, the DNA is TGTGCCAGCAGCTCCCGGGCACCCACAGATACGCAGTATTTT. Translation: CASSSRAPTDTQYF.